The count of the clone carrying this T cell receptor beta chain is one. Authors' analysis steps: Quantification of nucleated cells was approximated via reference gene primer amplification. TCRdb's copy holds only in-frame clones and misses some; the assay was immunoSEQ multiplex PCR. V, J and clone size are those of that table, while D and trimming were read from the DNA. Among 200,000 or so clones listed, about nine tenths were seen once. The record originates from a study of blood T cell repertoires in COVID-19. On the study more broadly: Researchers got acute and convalescent COVID-19 samples from the United States, Italy and Spain. Nucleic acid was either cDNA or gDNA, and it came from T cells, B-cell-depleted T cells, or PBMCs.

Germline CDR1 and CDR2: SGDLS and YYNGEE. Losses at the gene ends were 0 bases for V and 2 bases for J; bases not matched to a gene: 3. The CDR3 contains 15 residues. V is TRBV9 and J is TRBJ2-3; the match to TRBD2 covers 7 bases. Sequenced input: peripheral blood. This TCR was recovered from a man aged 50-60 years with acute or convalescent COVID-19. The CDR3 nucleotides read TGTGCCAGCAGCGTAGGAGCGGGGAACACAGATACGCAGTATTTT. This gives the protein CASSVGAGNTDTQYF.